The rows below give T cell receptor beta chains drawn from one sample of a study of blood T cell repertoires in COVID-19. This table comes from immunoSEQ multiplex PCR, and its TCRdb copy is limited to in-frame clones, with some not included. Of 200,000 to 250,000 clones in the sample, under 95% were seen once. Sequenced sample: PBMCs or T cells enriched from blood (not recorded which). All receptors come from a young woman who had recovered from COVID-19. The CDR3 runs from the conserved cysteine through the conserved F or W. A D gene is named only where the DNA matches it firmly. The listing skips clone size in some rows; elsewhere it reads once, few, many or a size class.

D gene,clone size,J gene,V gene,CDR3 protein,CDR3 DNA
TRBD2,NA,TRBJ2-5,TRBV24-1,CATSDLVAGGLSHQETQYF,TGTGCCACCAGTGATTTAGTGGCGGGAGGCCTCTCCCACCAAGAGACCCAGTACTTC
NA,NA,TRBJ1-1,TRBV11-3,CASSLGQGMNTEAFF,TGTGCCAGCAGCTTAGGGCAGGGTATGAACACTGAAGCTTTCTTT
NA,NA,TRBJ1-5,TRBV18,CASSPTGTQPQHF,TGTGCCAGCTCACCCACGGGAACCCAGCCCCAGCATTTT
TRBD1,NA,TRBJ1-2,TRBV19,CASIDREGVGSYTF,TGTGCCAGTATCGACAGGGAAGGGGTGGGGAGCTACACCTTC
NA,once,TRBJ2-7,TRBV5-4,CASSLDRGGYEQYF,TGTGCCAGCAGCTTGGACAGGGGGGGATACGAGCAGTACTTC
TRBD1,once,TRBJ1-4,TRBV5-5,CASSQTRRTGGFEKLFF,TGTGCCAGCAGCCAAACGCGGAGGACAGGGGGTTTCGAAAAACTGTTTTTT
TRBD1,NA,TRBJ2-7,TRBV7-3,CASSETGTGFYEQYF,TGTGCCAGCAGCGAGACAGGGACCGGCTTCTACGAGCAGTACTTC
NA,once,TRBJ1-1,TRBV6-5,CASSYSLRGTEAFF,TGTGCCAGCAGTTACTCCCTCAGGGGTACTGAAGCTTTCTTT
NA,NA,TRBJ2-7,TRBV5-4,CASSKPRGGTQSYEQYF,TGTGCCAGCAGCAAACCAAGGGGCGGGACCCAGTCCTACGAGCAGTACTTC
NA,NA,TRBJ1-1,TRBV10-1,CAVRHGGYAEAFF,TGCGCCGTCCGCCACGGAGGTTACGCTGAAGCTTTCTTT
TRBD1,NA,TRBJ1-3,TRBV10-3,CAIRGTGGSGNTIYF,TGTGCCATCAGAGGGACAGGGGGCTCTGGAAACACCATATATTTT
NA,NA,TRBJ1-1,TRBV18,CASSPSSLHTEAFF,TGTGCCAGCTCACCATCCAGTTTACACACTGAAGCTTTCTTT
NA,NA,TRBJ1-5,TRBV13,CASSLSSNQPQHF,TGTGCCAGCAGCTTATCGAGCAATCAGCCCCAGCATTTT
TRBD1,NA,TRBJ2-7,TRBV5-4,CATFNRGTNYYEQYF,TGTGCCACGTTCAACAGGGGGACCAACTACTACGAGCAGTACTTC
NA,few,TRBJ1-5,TRBV3-1/TRBV3-2,CASSRGQPQHF,TGTGCCAGCAGCAGGGGTCAGCCCCAGCATTTT
NA,once,TRBJ1-6,TRBV20-1,CSASSLTENSPLHF,TGCAGTGCTAGTTCGTTAACAGAAAATTCACCCCTCCACTTT
NA,NA,TRBJ2-2,TRBV27,CASSLEGLHTGELFF,TGTGCCAGCAGTTTAGAGGGACTTCACACCGGGGAGCTGTTTTTT
NA,NA,TRBJ2-7,TRBV12-3/TRBV12-4,CASSLQGTHEQYF,TGTGCCAGCAGTCTACAGGGTACCCACGAGCAGTACTTC
TRBD1,NA,TRBJ2-2,TRBV6-5,CASRRDRGNTGELFF,TGTGCCAGCAGACGAGACAGGGGAAACACCGGGGAGCTGTTTTTT
NA,NA,TRBJ1-1,TRBV18,CASSPQGAGTEAFF,TGTGCCAGCTCACCACAAGGGGCGGGAACTGAAGCTTTCTTT
TRBD1,NA,TRBJ2-7,TRBV18,CASSIQGQGSYEQYF,TGTGCCAGCTCCATCCAAGGACAGGGGAGCTACGAGCAGTACTTC
NA,NA,TRBJ1-5,TRBV19,CASSMSSNQPQHF,TGTGCCAGTAGTATGTCGAGCAATCAGCCCCAGCATTTT
TRBD2,NA,TRBJ2-3,TRBV5-1,CASDPGTSWLGTQYF,TGCGCCAGCGATCCTGGGACTAGTTGGCTCGGTACGCAGTATTTT
NA,NA,TRBJ2-2,TRBV12-3/TRBV12-4,CASVDLRGTELFF,TGTGCCAGCGTGGATCTCCGGGGTACGGAGCTGTTTTTT
NA,NA,TRBJ1-4,TRBV28,CASSFARKLFF,TGTGCCAGCAGTTTCGCCAGAAAACTGTTTTTT
NA,NA,TRBJ1-6,TRBV4-3,CASSQDRGIGDSPLHF,TGCGCCAGCAGCCAAGATCGAGGGATTGGGGATTCACCCCTCCACTTT
NA,once,TRBJ2-7,TRBV7-9,CASSLRGSYEQYF,TGTGCCAGCAGCTTACGGGGATCCTACGAGCAGTACTTC
NA,once,TRBJ2-1,TRBV29-1,CSVAPNWASGNEQFF,TGCAGCGTTGCCCCCAATTGGGCTTCAGGCAATGAGCAGTTCTTC
NA,NA,TRBJ1-4,TRBV5-5,CASSLTLSATNEKLFF,TGTGCCAGCAGCCTCACCCTAAGTGCAACTAATGAAAAACTGTTTTTT
TRBD1,NA,TRBJ1-2,TRBV5-1,CASSLGGPRQGRWARSNYGYTF,TGCGCCAGCAGCTTGGGAGGGCCGCGACAGGGGAGGTGGGCGCGCTCTAACTATGGCTACACCTTC
NA,NA,TRBJ1-3,TRBV4-2,CASSQVGRAPSGNTIYF,TGTGCCAGCAGCCAGGTGGGCAGGGCCCCCTCTGGAAACACCATATATTTT
TRBD2,NA,TRBJ2-1,TRBV29-1,CSVEGTSGIGNEQFF,TGCAGCGTTGAAGGGACTAGCGGTATTGGCAATGAGCAGTTCTTC
NA,once,TRBJ2-1,TRBV11-3,CASSFRLAYNEQFF,TGTGCCAGCAGCTTCCGACTAGCCTACAATGAGCAGTTCTTC
NA,NA,TRBJ1-1,TRBV18,CASSPLTGLNTEAFF,TGTGCCAGCTCACCCCTTACAGGACTGAACACTGAAGCTTTCTTT
NA,NA,TRBJ1-4,TRBV7-9,CASSLSGQGSEKLFF,TGTGCCAGCAGCTTATCAGGGCAGGGAAGTGAAAAACTGTTTTTT
TRBD1,NA,TRBJ1-2,TRBV9,CASSLGTGGYGYTF,TGTGCCAGCAGCCTAGGGACAGGGGGCTATGGCTACACCTTC
TRBD1,NA,TRBJ1-4,TRBV18,CASSPGTESNEKLFF,TGTGCCAGCTCCCCCGGGACAGAATCTAATGAAAAACTGTTTTTT
NA,NA,TRBJ1-3,TRBV28,CASRGGAASGNTIYF,TGTGCCAGCAGGGGGGGGGCGGCATCTGGAAACACCATATATTTT
TRBD2,NA,TRBJ2-3,TRBV7-3,CASSLSGRARDTQYF,TGTGCCAGCAGCTTAAGCGGGAGGGCCAGAGATACGCAGTATTTT
TRBD1,NA,TRBJ1-2,TRBV3-1/TRBV3-2,CASSQQGTGGTYGYTF,TGTGCCAGCAGCCAACAAGGGACAGGGGGCACCTATGGCTACACCTTC
NA,NA,TRBJ2-7,TRBV19,CASSIKGGPYEQYF,TGTGCCAGTAGTATAAAAGGGGGACCCTACGAGCAGTACTTC
NA,NA,TRBJ2-5,TRBV10-3,CAIGSGLGEDETQYF,TGTGCCATCGGGAGTGGGCTAGGTGAGGATGAGACCCAGTACTTC
NA,NA,TRBJ1-2,TRBV4-3,CASSQTQGFRGYTF,TGCGCCAGCAGCCAAACCCAGGGGTTTAGGGGCTACACCTTC
TRBD1,few,TRBJ1-1,TRBV6-1,CASSERTGLRAFF,TGTGCCAGCAGTGAAAGGACAGGGCTTCGTGCTTTCTTT
NA,NA,TRBJ1-2,TRBV28,CASSPTRVGGYTF,TGTGCCAGCAGCCCCACCAGGGTGGGAGGCTACACCTTC
TRBD1,NA,TRBJ2-5,TRBV4-3,CASSQQQGETQYF,TGCGCCAGCAGCCAACAACAGGGGGAGACCCAGTACTTC
NA,NA,TRBJ1-2,TRBV3-1/TRBV3-2,CASSQDPNRGYNYGYTF,TGTGCCAGCAGCCAAGACCCAAATAGGGGGTACAACTATGGCTACACCTTC
NA,NA,TRBJ1-6,TRBV19,CASSMRGPNGPLHF,TGTGCCAGTAGTATGCGGGGGCCCAATGGTCCCCTCCACTTT
NA,few,TRBJ1-2,TRBV28,CASSFYGKINYGYTF,TGTGCCAGCAGTTTTTACGGGAAGATTAACTATGGCTACACCTTC
TRBD1,NA,TRBJ1-3,TRBV5-1,CASSLGQGDTIYF,TGCGCCAGCAGCTTGGGACAGGGGGACACCATATATTTT
NA,NA,TRBJ2-4,TRBV21-1,CASSTQGIRAKNIQYF,TGTGCCAGCAGCACCCAGGGGATTAGAGCCAAAAACATTCAGTACTTC
TRBD1,NA,TRBJ2-3,TRBV27,CASSPLGQVSPGDTQYF,TGTGCCAGCAGTCCCCTAGGACAGGTCTCCCCGGGGGATACGCAGTATTTT
NA,NA,TRBJ1-2,TRBV10-3,CAISLAESNYGYTF,TGTGCCATCAGTTTAGCGGAATCCAACTATGGCTACACCTTC